This T cell receptor (beta chain) was profiled in a study of T cell changes during pregnancy in multiple sclerosis. Using immunoSEQ multiplex PCR, the repertoire was profiled, and TCRdb retains in-frame clones only, with some absent. In the table there are over 80,000 clones, 93% of which are singletons. The sample was peripheral blood, taken in the third trimester of pregnancy. The source of this sequence is a female donor in good health, enrolled as a control in a pregnancy study.

The CDR3 DNA reads TGTGCCACCAGCAGAGATAAGGGGGCTGCTGGAAACACCATATATTTT. Its protein is CATSRDKGAAGNTIYF. V usage is TRBV15 and J usage is TRBJ1-3; TRBD1 matches 7 bases. The CDR3 contains 16 residues. The germline V gene has CDR1 LNHNV and CDR2 YYDKDF (reference sequence). V dropped 0 bases and J dropped 2; count of bases not matched to a gene: 4.